This T cell receptor (beta chain) was identified during a study of blood T cell repertoires in COVID-19. Study overall: The United States, Italy and Spain provided the acute and convalescent COVID-19 samples. From T cells, B-cell-depleted T cells, or PBMCs came the material, which was cDNA or gDNA.

How the authors handled the data: Amplification of reference gene primers was used by the study to estimate nucleated cell counts. Assay: immunoSEQ multiplex PCR; the TCRdb copy retains only in-frame clones and omits some. That table gives V, J and clone size, and the DNA gave D and trimming. Seen here are 150,000 to 200,000 clones, under 95% observed once, and the top ten hold roughly 2%. This clone came up once. CDR1 and CDR2 (germline): SGDLS, YYNGEE. The V gene lost 3 bases and the J gene lost 8 bases, with 19 bases spanning the gap. The CDR3 runs 15 residues. The chain joins TRBV9 to TRBJ2-3; perhaps TRBD1 as D (5 bases). What was sequenced was peripheral blood. This clonotype originated in a man aged 18 to 30 with acute or convalescent COVID-19. The CDR3 DNA follows: TGTGCCAGCAGCGCCCGGACACCGGGTCTCGGTACGCAGTATTTT. The encoded protein is CASSARTPGLGTQYF.